The next 26 T cell receptor beta chains were all read from a single sample in a study of technical replicates of blood from a handful of donors. Some clones are missing from TCRdb's copy, which holds only in-frame ones; the method was immunoSEQ multiplex PCR. The sample yields about 75,000 clones, around 97% seen once. Sequenced material: T cells isolated from PBMCs. These receptors were obtained from a human donor in good health.

V gene TRBV25-1 combines with J gene TRBJ2-2; no definite D call. Deletions cut 3 bases from V and 5 bases from J, with 13 bases between. The CDR3 sequence is 15 residues long. Germline V CDR1 and CDR2: MGHDK, SYGVNS. DNA of the CDR3: TGTGCCAGCAGTGATTCCTCGGGTTATACCGGGGAGCTGTTTTTT. Its translation: CASSDSSGYTGELFF.

The V and J genes are TRBV27 and TRBJ2-7, with TRBD1 matching 7 bases. Losses at the gene ends were 6 bases for V and 1 base for J; bases not matched to a gene: 6. In germline, CDR1 is MNHEY, CDR2 SMNVEV (reference sequence). The CDR3 runs to 14 residues. CDR3 region: CASRWGTASYEQYF. In DNA form, the CDR3 reads TGTGCCAGCAGGTGGGGGACAGCATCCTACGAGCAGTACTTC.

This chain links TRBV10-3 with TRBJ2-3; D is unclear. Germline loops: CDR1 ENHRY, CDR2 SYGVKD. The CDR3 has 14 amino acids. The V gene lost 2 bases and the J gene lost 2 bases, with 8 bases spanning the gap. The chain's CDR3 is CAISEGQDTDTQYF. In nucleotides, the CDR3 is TGTGCCATCAGTGAGGGTCAGGACACAGATACGCAGTATTTT.

This rearrangement joins TRBV28 to TRBJ1-2, with D unclear. The V end lost 3 bases, the J end lost 6 bases, and 17 bases lay between the germline ends. Germline V gene sequence: CDR1 MDHEN, CDR2 SYDVKM. The CDR3 has 15 residues. CDR3 in DNA: TGTGCCAGCAGTTTCCCAGCAGGCGTTGGCGATGGCTACACCTTC. It codes for CASSFPAGVGDGYTF.

The chain has TRBV11-3 and TRBJ2-1; 10 bases line up with TRBD1. The germline V gene encodes CDR1 SGHNT and CDR2 YENEEA. With 3 bases clipped from V and 7 bases from J, the junction kept 6 bases outside the gene matches. The CDR3 is made up of 15 amino acids. The CDR3 sequence is CASSLGQGSLNEQFF. CDR3 in DNA: TGTGCCAGCAGCTTGGGACAGGGGTCGCTAAATGAGCAGTTCTTC.

This sequence joins TRBV7-8 and TRBJ1-3, with D hard to call. The CDR3 contains 15 residues. V dropped 2 bases and J dropped 3 bases, with 11 bases sitting between them. Germline CDR1 reads SGHVS; CDR2 reads FQNEAQ. The CDR3 loop reads CASSLPRGGGNTIYF. CDR3 sequence (DNA): TGTGCCAGCAGCTTACCCCGCGGAGGTGGAAACACCATATATTTT.

The chain is built from TRBV6-5 and TRBJ1-2, with unresolved D. V lost 4 bases to trimming and J lost 2 bases, with 8 bases between them. This CDR3 is 13 amino acids long. Germline V CDR1 and CDR2: MNHEY, SVGAGI. CDR3 coding DNA: TGTGCCAGCAGTTTTTCTACCAACTATGGCTACACCTTC. Translating gives CASSFSTNYGYTF.

The chain combines TRBV5-6 with TRBJ1-1; D not resolved. The CDR3 spans 15 residues. V lost 0 bases and J lost 1, with 10 bases in between. Germline CDR1 SGHDT, CDR2 YYEEEE. This CDR3 reads CASSLDPGRNTEAFF. The CDR3 DNA reads as TGTGCCAGCAGCTTGGACCCGGGTCGGAACACTGAAGCTTTCTTT.

The chain employs TRBV25-1 and TRBJ1-2; D is perhaps TRBD1 (6 bases). Trimming removed 5 bases from V and 3 bases from J, with 10 bases in between. The CDR3 has 13 residues. The V gene's germline CDR1 is MGHDK and CDR2 SYGVNS. The CDR3 nucleotides read TGTGCCAGCAGTAACAGGGAGTACTATGGCTACACCTTC. This codes for CASSNREYYGYTF.

The chain links TRBV19 to TRBJ2-3; TRBD2 might be the D (5 bases). Germline V CDR1 and CDR2: LNHDA, SQIVND (reference sequence). The V end was cut by 1 base, the J end by 2 bases, with 7 bases between. The CDR3 extends over 14 amino acids. CDR3 sequence: CASSIGGLTDTQYF. The CDR3 nucleotides read TGTGCCAGTAGTATAGGAGGGCTCACAGATACGCAGTATTTT.

The genes are TRBV7-8 and TRBJ2-5, with 8 bases aligning to TRBD2. This CDR3 has 14 residues. After removal of 4 bases from V and 5 bases from J, the junction contained 6 bases not matched to a gene. The V gene's germline CDR1 is SGHVS and CDR2 FQNEAQ. As DNA, the CDR3 is TGTGCCAGCAGCTCCGGGACTAGATGGGAGACCCAGTACTTC. This gives the protein CASSSGTRWETQYF.

V is TRBV6-1 and J is TRBJ1-5; 10 positions agree with TRBD1. The V segment lost 0 bases and the J segment 3 bases; nucleotides outside the gene matches: 5. Germline V gene lookup returns CDR1 MNHNS and CDR2 SASEGT. The CDR3 is 17 amino acids. The CDR3 DNA is TGTGCCAGCAGTGAAGCGCAGGACAGGGGGTACAATCAGCCCCAGCATTTT. This translates into CASSEAQDRGYNQPQHF.

The genes are TRBV10-2 and TRBJ2-1, with TRBD2 matching 8 bases. CDR1 and CDR2 (germline): WSHSY, SAAADI. The ends lost 7 bases at V and 9 bases at J; junction bases unmatched: 14. This CDR3 is built from 15 residues. CDR3 bases: TGCGCCAGCACCGACGTTAGCGGGATTAGTGGTGAGCAGTTCTTC. It specifies CASTDVSGISGEQFF.

This clone was counted only a few times. The J gene is TRBJ1-4, the V gene TRBV29-1; 10 bases align to TRBD1. Germline trimming cut 7 bases from V and 6 bases from J; bases unmatched to any gene: 5. The CDR3 loop spans 13 amino acids. Germline assignment: CDR1 SQVTM and CDR2 ANQGSEA. CDR3 coding DNA: TGCAGCGCGTGGGGGACAGGGGATGAAAAACTGTTTTTT. Translation gives CSAWGTGDEKLFF. The full variable domain, in which reference TRBV29-1 and TRBJ1-4 provide the parts outside the CDR3, is SAVISQKPSRDICQRGTSLTIQCQVDSQVTMMFWYRQQPGQSLTLIATANQGSEATYESGFVIDKFPISRPNLTFSTLTVSNMSPEDSSIYLCSAWGTGDEKLFFGSGTQLSVL.

The gene calls are TRBV11-3 and TRBJ2-5, with a tentative D call TRBD2 (5 bases). Trimming removed 5 bases at V and 2 bases at J, with 15 bases between. The length of the CDR3 is 15 residues. Germline CDR1 is SGHNT and CDR2 is YENEEA. Here the CDR3 DNA reads TGTGCCAGCAGCGCAACCGGGGTGACACAAGAGACCCAGTACTTC. Its translation is CASSATGVTQETQYF.

The genes are TRBV11-2 and TRBJ2-1; a weak D match, TRBD2 (6 bases). V was pared by 3 bases and J by 0 bases, with 9 bases between. This CDR3 spans 15 amino acids. Per the germline V gene, CDR1 is SGHAT and CDR2 is FQNNGV. CDR3 sequence reads: CASSFSGNSYNEQFF. DNA of the CDR3: TGTGCCAGCAGCTTTAGCGGAAACTCCTACAATGAGCAGTTCTTC.

The chain combines TRBV7-6 with TRBJ2-3; 8 nucleotides line up with TRBD2. Germline CDR1 and CDR2: SGHVS and FNYEAQ. The V segment lost 2 bases and the J segment 6 bases; nucleotides outside the gene matches: 10. The CDR3 is made up of 16 amino acids. CDR3 protein: CASSLQAGVGGDTQYF. The CDR3 DNA follows: TGTGCCAGCAGCTTACAAGCGGGAGTCGGTGGGGATACGCAGTATTTT.

This chain joins TRBV11-3 and TRBJ2-7; 7 nucleotides line up with TRBD2. The V gene end was trimmed by 4 bases and the J gene end by 7 bases; junction bases not matched to a gene: 10. Germline CDR1 reads SGHNT; CDR2 reads YENEEA. The CDR3 totals 14 residues. In nucleotides, the CDR3 is TGTGCCAGCAGCTCCGGGGGATGGGGAGGGGAGCAGTACTTC. The encoded protein is CASSSGGWGGEQYF.

The chain uses TRBV9 and TRBJ2-3; TRBD2 might be the D (5 bases). Germline CDR1 reads SGDLS; CDR2 reads YYNGEE. V lost 0 bases to trimming and J lost 0 bases, with 11 bases between them. This CDR3 is 16 amino acids long. CDR3 residues: CASSVGGAASTDTQYF. CDR3 sequence (DNA): TGTGCCAGCAGCGTAGGGGGAGCTGCTAGCACAGATACGCAGTATTTT.

This clone was seen a single time. CDR3 loop: CASSLARSYEQYF. The CDR3 DNA sequence: TGTGCCAGCAGCCTCGCCAGGTCCTACGAGCAGTACTTC. The chain uses TRBV5-6 and TRBJ2-7; no definite D call. This CDR3 comprises 13 residues. Germline V gene sequence: CDR1 SGHDT, CDR2 YYEEEE. Trimming took 4 bases from V and 1 from J, leaving 9 bases between them. Full variable domain (outside the CDR3, taken from reference TRBV5-6 and TRBJ2-7): DAGVTQSPTHLIKTRGQQVTLRCSPKSGHDTVSWYQQALGQGPQFIFQYYEEEERQRGNFPDRFSGHQFPNYSSELNVNALLLGDSALYLCASSLARSYEQYFGPGTRLTVT.

The gene calls are TRBV10-1 and TRBJ2-7; 7 positions match TRBD2. Germline CDR1 and CDR2: WNHNN and SYGVQD (reference sequence). CDR3 size: 19 residues. Trimming cost V 8 bases and J 7 bases; bases outside gene matches: 29. The CDR3 region has the DNA TGCGCCAGCGGGACCGGGACTGAAACGATTGCGGGCGGGAGTTGTGAGCAGTACTTC. This sequence encodes CASGTGTETIAGGSCEQYF.

CDR3 coding DNA: TGCGCCAGCAGCCAAGAAAGAGAGATCTCCTACGAGCAGTACTTC. Translated, it gives CASSQEREISYEQYF. The chain couples TRBV4-1 to TRBJ2-7; no clear D gene. The CDR3 loop spans 15 amino acids. The germline gives CDR1 MGHRA, CDR2 YSYEKL. Trimming left V 0 bases short and J 0 bases short, with 9 bases between.

The gene calls are TRBV9 and TRBJ1-1; D is perhaps TRBD1 (6 bases). Germline assignment: CDR1 SGDLS and CDR2 YYNGEE. There are 14 residues in the CDR3. V lost 0 bases and J 1 base, leaving 7 bases between the germline ends. CDR3 residues: CASSVDRANTEAFF. CDR3 in DNA: TGTGCCAGCAGCGTAGACAGGGCGAACACTGAAGCTTTCTTT.

The chain has TRBV14 and TRBJ2-5; no firm D call. With 0 bases removed from V and 2 bases from J, the gap between germline ends came to 10 bases. Looked up from germline, CDR1 is SGHDN and CDR2 is FVKESK. The CDR3 is made up of 15 amino acids. This CDR3 is CASSQDQLRQETQYF. The CDR3 coding sequence is TGTGCCAGCAGCCAAGATCAATTGAGGCAAGAGACCCAGTACTTC. The whole variable domain, remainder taken from reference TRBV14 and TRBJ2-5, is EAGVTQFPSHSVIEKGQTVTLRCDPISGHDNLYWYRRVMGKEIKFLLHFVKESKQDESGMPNNRFLAERTGGTYSTLKVQPAELEDSGVYFCASSQDQLRQETQYFGPGTRLLVL.

In its sample, this clone was seen a few times. CDR3 sequence reads: CASSQGIRLTDTNYGYTF. DNA of the CDR3: TGCGCCAGCAGCCAAGGTATCCGACTGACAGACACTAACTATGGCTACACCTTC. The genes are TRBV4-1 and TRBJ1-2, with D maybe TRBD1 (5 bases). V lost 1 base and J lost 0, with 18 bases in between. Germline assignment: CDR1 MGHRA and CDR2 YSYEKL. This CDR3 region has 18 residues.

This chain joins TRBV19 and TRBJ1-2; 7 bases fit TRBD1. Germline loops: CDR1 LNHDA, CDR2 SQIVND (reference sequence). The CDR3 loop spans 15 amino acids. Trimming cost V 6 bases and J 4 bases; bases outside gene matches: 11. CDR3 DNA: TGTGCCAGTAGCAGGGGGGCCTTACCCCCCTATGGCTACACCTTC. Its protein is CASSRGALPPYGYTF. Using reference TRBV19 and TRBJ1-2 for the parts outside the CDR3, the full variable domain is DGGITQSPKYLFRKEGQNVTLSCEQNLNHDAMYWYRQDPGQGLRLIYYSQIVNDFQKGDIAEGYSVSREKKESFPLTVTSAQKNPTAFYLCASSRGALPPYGYTFGSGTRLTVV.